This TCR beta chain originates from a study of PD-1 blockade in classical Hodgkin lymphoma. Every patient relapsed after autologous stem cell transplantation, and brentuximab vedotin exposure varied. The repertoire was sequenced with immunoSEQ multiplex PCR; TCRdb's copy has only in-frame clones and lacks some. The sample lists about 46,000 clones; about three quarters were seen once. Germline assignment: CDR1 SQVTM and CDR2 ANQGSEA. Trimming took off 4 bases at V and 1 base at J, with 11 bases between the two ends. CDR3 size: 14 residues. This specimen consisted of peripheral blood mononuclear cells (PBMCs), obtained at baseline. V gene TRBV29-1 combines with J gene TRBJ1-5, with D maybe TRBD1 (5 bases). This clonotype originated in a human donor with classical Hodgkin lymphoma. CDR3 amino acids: CSVVTGLSNQPQHF. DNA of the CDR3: TGCAGCGTTGTTACAGGATTAAGCAATCAGCCCCAGCATTTT.